The rows below give T cell receptor beta chains drawn from one sample of a study of blood T cell repertoires in COVID-19. Assay used: immunoSEQ multiplex PCR; TCRdb lists only in-frame clones, some missing. The table lists about 74,000 clones, about 90% of them singletons, with around 4.8% in the top ten. The sample consisted of peripheral blood. Every receptor here comes from a woman of 80 years or more with acute or convalescent COVID-19. Both conserved end residues are part of each CDR3. A D gene is named only where the DNA matches it firmly. Only some rows state a clone size, as once, few, many or a class for expanded clones.

TRBJ2-1 NA TRBV29-1 NA TGCAGCGTTGAAGCACAGGGTAATGAGCAGTTCTTC CSVEAQGNEQFF
TRBJ2-6 NA TRBV23-1 NA TGCGCCAGCAGCGCTGGGGCCAACGTCCTGACTTTC CASSAGANVLTF
TRBJ2-7 NA TRBV6-5 NA TGTGCCAGCCTCACATTCTACGAGCAGTACTTC CASLTFYEQYF
TRBJ1-5 once TRBV5-1 TRBD1 TGCGCCAGCAGCTGGGGACAGGGACGCAATCAGCCCCAGCATTTT CASSWGQGRNQPQHF
TRBJ1-6 few TRBV5-1 NA TGCGCCAGCAGCCCCACCGGGGGGCCTAATTCACCCCTCCACTTT CASSPTGGPNSPLHF
TRBJ2-3 NA TRBV7-3 TRBD2 TGTGCCAGCAGCTTAATGTCTAGCGGCGATACGCAGTATTTT CASSLMSSGDTQYF
TRBJ1-5 NA TRBV6-1 NA TGTGCCAGCAGTGAAGAACGGGGCAATCAGCCCCAGCATTTT CASSEERGNQPQHF
TRBJ1-2 NA TRBV4-3 NA TGCGCCAGCAGCCAAGAGAGGGTAAACTATGGCTACACCTTC CASSQERVNYGYTF
TRBJ1-4 NA TRBV11-2 NA TGTGCCAGCAGCTTAGGCCAGGGGAATGAAAAACTGTTTTTT CASSLGQGNEKLFF
TRBJ1-1 few TRBV19 NA TGTGCCAGTAGTATGACAGGGAACACTGAAGCTTTCTTT CASSMTGNTEAFF
TRBJ1-5 NA TRBV6-6 TRBD1 TGTGCCAGCAATACCGGGACAGGCGATCAGCCCCAGCATTTT CASNTGTGDQPQHF